This TCR beta chain was sequenced in a study of human T cells and chemical hapten exposure. On the study more broadly: The patch tests put 0.01% DPC on the skin of the upper back and were read 6 days later.

In this sample, this clonotype turned up many times. The V gene's germline CDR1 is SGHAT and CDR2 FQNNGV. V dropped 3 bases and J dropped 5 bases, with 8 bases sitting between them. The CDR3 is 13 amino acids. Original processing notes: The number of TCRs in each sample had a median of around 96,000 and spanned about 23,224 to 690,600. In TCRdb, the RACE reads were re-called with MiXCR into one record per CDR3 protein. The V and J calls come from TCRdb's annotation, not from the publication. The table includes just over 350,000 distinct CDR3 sequences, nearly 6.5% detected once. Time point given: patch test 2, 6 weeks after DPC sensitization. Regarding treatment: therapeutic diphenylcyclopropenone sensitization with weekly scalp DPC. Participating donors were patients with alopecia, aged 18 to 70 years, considered appropriate candidates for DPC.

The clonotype comes from a woman between 18 and 29 years old with alopecia areata. Some clones in this sample may be carry-over from other donors' samples. The material was whole blood, obtained in connection with sensitization to the hapten diphenylcyclopropenone (DPC). The gene calls are TRBV11-2 and TRBJ1-5; D gene unclear. The CDR3 bases are TGTGCCAGCAGCTTTTTACGAGATCAGCCCCAGCATTTT. Amino acids: CASSFLRDQPQHF. The complete variable domain, with remaining parts taken from reference TRBV11-2 and TRBJ1-5, reads EAGVAQSPRYKIIEKRQSVAFWCNPISGHATLYWYQQILGQGPKLLIQFQNNGVVDDSQLPKDRFSAERLKGVDSTLKIQPAKLEDSAVYLCASSFLRDQPQHFGDGTRLSIL.